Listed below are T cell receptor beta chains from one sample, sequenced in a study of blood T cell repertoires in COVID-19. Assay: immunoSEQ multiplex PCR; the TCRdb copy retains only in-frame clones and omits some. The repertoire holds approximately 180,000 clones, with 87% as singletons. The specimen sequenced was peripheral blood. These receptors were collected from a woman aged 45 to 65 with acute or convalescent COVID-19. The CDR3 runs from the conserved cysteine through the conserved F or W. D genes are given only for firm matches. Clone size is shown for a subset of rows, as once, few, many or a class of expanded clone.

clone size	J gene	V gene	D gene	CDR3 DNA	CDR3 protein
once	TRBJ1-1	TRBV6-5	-	TGTGCCAGCAAGCCCTCGAACACTGAAGCTTTCTTT	CASKPSNTEAFF
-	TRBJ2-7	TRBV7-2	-	TGTGCCAGCAGCTTAGTAACTAGCTACTCCTACGAGCAGTACTTC	CASSLVTSYSYEQYF
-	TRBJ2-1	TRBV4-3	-	TGCGCCAGCAGCCAAGTCTTCGGAACGTTCGGGGAGCAGTTCTTC	CASSQVFGTFGEQFF
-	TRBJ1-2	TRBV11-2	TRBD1	TGTGCCAGCAGCAATGGACAGGGGGCACGTGGCTACACCTTC	CASSNGQGARGYTF
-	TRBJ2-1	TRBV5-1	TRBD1	TGCGCCAGCAGCTTGGCCGGGACAGTCTACAATGAGCAGTTCTTC	CASSLAGTVYNEQFF
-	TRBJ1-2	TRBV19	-	TGTGCCAGTAAAATTGGACAGAGGAACTATGGCTACACCTTC	CASKIGQRNYGYTF
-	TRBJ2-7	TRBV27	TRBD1	TGTGCCAGCAGGAAATGGACAGGCTTAACCTACGAGCAGTACTTC	CASRKWTGLTYEQYF
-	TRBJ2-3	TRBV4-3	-	TGCGCCAGCAGCCAAGTGCGTTTTTGGGAGGAAAACACTAGCACAGATACGCAGTATTTT	CASSQVRFWEENTSTDTQYF
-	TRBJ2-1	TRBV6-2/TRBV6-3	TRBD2	TGTGCCAGCAGTCGGGGGGGGCCCAATGAGCAGTTCTTC	CASSRGGPNEQFF
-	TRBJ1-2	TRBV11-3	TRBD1	TGTGCCAGCAGCTCAGGGGGCTTTGGCTACACCTTC	CASSSGGFGYTF
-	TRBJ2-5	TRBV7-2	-	TGTGCCAGCAGCTTAAGCGGCTTCCAAGAGACCCAGTACTTC	CASSLSGFQETQYF
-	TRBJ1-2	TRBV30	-	TGTGCCTGGATTCGCCCGGGGATTAACTATGGCTACACCTTC	CAWIRPGINYGYTF
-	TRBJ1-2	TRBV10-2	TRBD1	TGCGCCAGCAGGCCCGGGACAGGGAAGGGTGGCTACACCTTC	CASRPGTGKGGYTF
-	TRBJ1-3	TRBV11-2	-	TGTGCCAGCAGCGCGGTTTACTCTGGAAACACCATATATTTT	CASSAVYSGNTIYF
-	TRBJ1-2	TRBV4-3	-	TGCGCCAGCAGCCAAGATCGGTCATATTCTAATGGCTACACCTTC	CASSQDRSYSNGYTF
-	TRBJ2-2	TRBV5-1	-	TGCGCCAGCAGCTCCCTTAGCCTGGCGAACACCGGGGAGCTGTTTTTT	CASSSLSLANTGELFF
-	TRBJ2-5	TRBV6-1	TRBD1	TGTGCCACCCGACAGGGAACTCAAGAGACCCAGTACTTC	CATRQGTQETQYF
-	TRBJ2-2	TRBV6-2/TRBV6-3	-	TGTGCCAGCAGTTACTCGAGGGCGAACACCGGGGAGCTGTTTTTT	CASSYSRANTGELFF
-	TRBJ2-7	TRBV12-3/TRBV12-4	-	TGTGCCAGCACCCGGCAGGGTCACGGCGAGCAGTACTTC	CASTRQGHGEQYF
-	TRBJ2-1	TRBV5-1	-	TGCGCCAGCAGCTTGGCCGTGAGGGATGAGCAGTTCTTC	CASSLAVRDEQFF
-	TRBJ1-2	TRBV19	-	TGTGCCAGTAGTATAGTGGGAGCCCCTGGGGGCTACACCTTC	CASSIVGAPGGYTF
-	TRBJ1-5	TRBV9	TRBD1	TGTGCCAGCAGCGTAGGACAGGGGAGCAATCAGCCCCAGCATTTT	CASSVGQGSNQPQHF
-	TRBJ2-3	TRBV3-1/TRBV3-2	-	TGTGCCAGCAGCCAAGATCTCACGGGGGTTTCCACAGATACGCAGTATTTT	CASSQDLTGVSTDTQYF
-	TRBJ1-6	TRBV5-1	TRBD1	TGCGCCAGCAGCCTACAGGGGCCTGGGTCACCCCTCCACTTT	CASSLQGPGSPLHF
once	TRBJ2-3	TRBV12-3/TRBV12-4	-	TGTGCCAGCAGTTTATTCAGAGATACGCAGTATTTT	CASSLFRDTQYF
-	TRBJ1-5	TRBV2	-	TGTGCCAGCAGCGAAACAACGAGGAATCAGCCCCAGCATTTT	CASSETTRNQPQHF
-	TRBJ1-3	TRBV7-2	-	TGTGCCAGCAGCTTTCAAATAGGGAGTGTCGGAAACACCATATATTTT	CASSFQIGSVGNTIYF
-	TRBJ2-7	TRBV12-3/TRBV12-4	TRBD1	TGTGCCAGCAGGGGACAGGGTTCCTACGAGCAGTACTTC	CASRGQGSYEQYF
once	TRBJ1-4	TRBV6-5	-	TGTGCCAGCAGCCTGGGCAGGGTTGAAAAACTGTTTTTT	CASSLGRVEKLFF